This is a list of T cell receptor beta chains from one sample in a study of shared clonotypes between healthy human individuals. TCRdb's copy holds only in-frame clones and misses some; the assay was immunoSEQ multiplex PCR. This table holds roughly 2.1 million clones, about 92% found once. The material sequenced was naive CD8+ T cells from PBMCs. These receptors were collected from a man aged 18-30 years in good health. Some clones in this sample may be carry-over from other donors' samples. Both conserved end residues are part of each CDR3. Each record gives: CDR3 length, V gene, J gene, CDR3 protein.

14,TRBV4-3,TRBJ2-7,CASSPLGTGYEQYF
13,TRBV19,TRBJ2-7,CASSNKGHYEQYF
15,TRBV9,TRBJ2-1,CASSVGSGTYNEQFF
16,TRBV19,TRBJ2-1,CASSIEWDLSNNEQFF
14,TRBV27,TRBJ2-7,CASSFSGGSYEQYF
15,TRBV6-5,TRBJ1-2,CASSYSRTTSYGYTF
14,TRBV6-1,TRBJ2-1,CASSDGTGYNEQFF
16,TRBV28,TRBJ2-2,CASSTDSVRGTGELFF
14,TRBV18,TRBJ1-1,CASSPAGSITEAFF
15,TRBV5-1,TRBJ2-5,CASSPGPTYQETQYF
16,TRBV10-1,TRBJ1-1,CASSEVERPRGTEAFF
14,TRBV7-2,TRBJ2-2,CASSLVIGTGELFF
15,TRBV10-3,TRBJ2-5,CAINQASGSLETQYF
17,TRBV15,TRBJ2-1,CATSRDRLAGGVNEQFF
15,TRBV7-9,TRBJ2-3,CASSSPGGRADTQYF
14,TRBV18,TRBJ2-1,CASSSQGTDNEQFF
15,TRBV19,TRBJ2-7,CASSKHTGTENEQYF
15,TRBV7-9,TRBJ1-4,CASSSRGALNEKLFF
14,TRBV7-9,TRBJ2-2,CASPGTANTGELFF
13,TRBV2,TRBJ2-2,CASRASYTGELFF
14,TRBV7-2,TRBJ2-7,CASFSRTSVYEQYF
15,TRBV9,TRBJ1-2,CASSARRHLNDGYTF
18,TRBV28,TRBJ2-3,CASIPGTGLRRPTDTQYF
15,TRBV28,TRBJ2-7,CASSSPRTGEDEQYF
10,TRBV4-1,TRBJ2-3,CASSQDTQYF
12,TRBV5-4,TRBJ2-7,CASSRDGSEQYF
13,TRBV9,TRBJ2-7,CASSVGDRGGAYF
11,TRBV25-1,TRBJ1-1,CASTWGTEAFF
12,TRBV7-2,TRBJ1-2,CASSPRTDGYTF
15,TRBV5-4,TRBJ1-2,CASSRGDRGRYGYTF
15,TRBV14,TRBJ2-5,CASSQEWREWETQYF
13,TRBV10-3,TRBJ2-7,CAISAVGGYEQYF
15,TRBV2,TRBJ1-1,CASSETGGTNTEAFF
16,TRBV4-3,TRBJ2-7,CASSFAGTNGRYEQYF
14,TRBV5-4,TRBJ1-3,CASQMQGGGNTIYF
15,TRBV28,TRBJ2-1,CASRPLAGGWYEQFF
13,TRBV4-1,TRBJ1-1,CASSQSGGTEAFF
13,TRBV30,TRBJ2-1,CAWRWAGEGEQFF
14,TRBV5-5,TRBJ1-3,CASSLERMANTIYF
15,TRBV28,TRBJ2-1,CASSNLGVGENEQFF
16,TRBV4-1,TRBJ2-7,CASSQAKGTGLNEQYF
13,TRBV30,TRBJ2-7,CAWSVKDSYEQYF
14,TRBV10-2,TRBJ2-7,CASKNGRRDYEQYF
12,TRBV7-9,TRBJ2-7,CASSLSPREQYF
13,TRBV7-9,TRBJ2-7,CASRTGGPYEQYF
15,TRBV4-3,TRBJ1-5,CASSSRTGGDQPQHF
19,TRBV7-9,TRBJ2-1,CASSVEGLAGTSSYNEQFF
14,TRBV10-2,TRBJ2-7,CASRDRTGLRRQYF
16,TRBV5-1,TRBJ2-1,CASSSTGTSSNNEQFF
10,TRBV11-2,TRBJ2-7,CASHRDSQYF
15,TRBV30,TRBJ2-3,CAWSVLSGNTDTQYF
16,TRBV27,TRBJ2-1,CASSPLPSGSYNEQFF
12,TRBV7-9,TRBJ2-1,CASTSRGTEQFF
15,TRBV19,TRBJ2-2,CASTSGDSFTGELFF